This is a list of T cell receptor beta chains from one sample in a study of T cells in localized non-small cell lung cancer. The assay was immunoSEQ multiplex PCR, and TCRdb's table has in-frame clones only and misses some. This table has around 100,000 clones, roughly 87% appearing once. Here the sequenced sample was peripheral blood, taken before any cancer treatment. The receptors stem from a man between 35 and 75 years old with stage I squamous cell lung carcinoma. The CDR3 runs from the conserved cysteine through the conserved F or W.

TRBJ1-4,TRBV18,CASTPWGTDEKLFF
TRBJ2-3,TRBV2,CASEREGRGDTQYF
TRBJ1-1,TRBV6-1,CASSREGEAEAFF
TRBJ2-3,TRBV6-1,CASSAGPAATQYF
TRBJ1-5,TRBV10-3,CAISSGQGQPQHF
TRBJ1-6,TRBV4-1,CASSQDSRPGPPLHF
TRBJ2-3,TRBV23-1,CASSQETATTDTQYF
TRBJ1-4,TRBV5-1,CASSLGLLGDSNEKLFF
TRBJ2-1,TRBV7-3,CASSLLPSVGDNEQFF
TRBJ2-1,TRBV18,CASSPVGGYNEQFF
TRBJ2-7,TRBV29-1,CSVEAGVVGSGYEQYF
TRBJ1-2,TRBV7-6,CASSLDGQGVSGYTF
TRBJ1-1,TRBV28,CASSRNAYTEAFF
TRBJ1-3,TRBV11-2,CASSYSGRRNTIYF
TRBJ1-2,TRBV14,CASSGLGTGGNYGYTF
TRBJ2-3,TRBV27,CASSLTPRTDTQYF
TRBJ2-5,TRBV7-2,CASRKGVSPETQYF
TRBJ1-1,TRBV6-5,CASSLEGANTEAFF
TRBJ1-5,TRBV2,CASSEGSGKPQHF
TRBJ2-5,TRBV5-1,CASSFAPGGAETQYF
TRBJ2-3,TRBV6-5,CASSYWITDTQYF
TRBJ2-5,TRBV7-9,CASSPVMGLAETQYF